One sample yielded the 12 T cell receptor beta chains listed below, sequenced in a study of blood T cell repertoires in COVID-19. TCRdb's copy holds only in-frame clones and misses some; the assay was immunoSEQ multiplex PCR. The sample holds 55,000 to 75,000 clones, over 65% seen once. Material: peripheral blood. These receptor sequences come from a human donor in a cohort sampled during active COVID-19.

CDR3 sequence: CASSVPRGGLEKLFF. The CDR3 DNA follows: TGTGCCAGTAGTGTCCCCCGGGGGGGGCTTGAAAAACTGTTTTTT. V usage is TRBV19 and J usage is TRBJ1-4; D possibly corresponds to TRBD1 (6 bases). Germline V gene data show CDR1 as LNHDA and CDR2 as SQIVND (reference sequence). The CDR3 loop spans 15 amino acids. The V end was cut by 5 bases, the J end by 7 bases, with 17 bases between.

The chain is built from TRBV7-2 and TRBJ2-1; D uncertain. Deletions cut 4 bases from V and 7 bases from J, with 11 bases between. The CDR3 has 13 amino acids. Per germline, CDR1 SGHTA and CDR2 FQGNSA. The CDR3 region has the DNA TGTGCCAGCAGCTCAACTCCGGAGAATGAGCAGTTCTTC. It is translated as CASSSTPENEQFF.

The V call is TRBV7-8, the J call TRBJ2-7, with 9 bases aligning to TRBD1. The CDR3 sequence is 14 residues long. CDR1 and CDR2 (germline): SGHVS, FQNEAQ. The V gene end was trimmed by 6 bases and the J gene end by 1 base; junction bases not matched to a gene: 4. The CDR3 DNA reads as TGTGCCAGCAGGGAGACAGGGGGGTCCTACGAGCAGTACTTC. It specifies CASRETGGSYEQYF.

This chain joins TRBV24-1 and TRBJ2-3; a weak D match, TRBD1 (5 bases). The germline V and J ends were trimmed by 4 bases and 6 bases, with 7 bases remaining between them. This CDR3 region has 12 residues. Germline V lookup: CDR1 KGHDR, CDR2 SFDVKD. The CDR3 region is CATSEAGDTQYF. CDR3 nucleotides: TGTGCCACCAGTGAAGCAGGGGATACGCAGTATTTT.

Only a few counts were recorded for this clone. The chain has TRBV6-5 and TRBJ2-5, with 7 bases aligning to TRBD1. Trimming cost V 2 bases and J 5 bases; bases outside gene matches: 8. The CDR3 runs to 15 residues. Germline V gene lookup returns CDR1 MNHEY and CDR2 SVGAGI. This chain's CDR3 is CASSYRGRGEETQYF. The CDR3 bases are TGTGCCAGCAGTTACAGGGGGCGCGGTGAGGAGACCCAGTACTTC.

This clone was recorded a few times. The genes are TRBV5-6 and TRBJ1-5, with 8 bases lining up with TRBD1. The V gene's germline CDR1 is SGHDT and CDR2 YYEEEE. This CDR3 has 14 amino acids. J was trimmed by 7 bases and V by 4 bases; bases with no gene match: 7. The CDR3 DNA reads TGTGCCAGCAGCGTGGGACAGGCGATGCAGCCCCAGCATTTT. Protein: CASSVGQAMQPQHF.

The CDR3 spells CASSYLSGQADTQYF. Here the CDR3 DNA reads TGTGCCAGCAGTTACCTTTCCGGACAGGCAGATACGCAGTATTTT. The chain combines TRBV6-2 or TRBV6-3 with TRBJ2-3; TRBD1 aligns across 7 bases. This CDR3 has 15 residues. V lost 2 bases and J lost 4; bases outside the gene matches: 6. Germline V gene sequence: CDR1 MNHEY, CDR2 SVGEGT.

CDR3 protein: CASSRDQLSQGFADTQYF. The CDR3 DNA reads TGTGCCAGCAGCCGAGACCAACTTTCCCAGGGATTTGCAGATACGCAGTATTTT. The rearrangement uses TRBV11-2 and TRBJ2-3; D possibly corresponds to TRBD1 (5 bases). The CDR3 has 18 residues. V was pared by 5 bases and J by 4 bases, with 25 bases between. Germline CDR1 SGHAT, CDR2 FQNNGV.

The chain recombines TRBV19 with TRBJ1-5; maybe TRBD1 (5 bases). The CDR3 has 13 residues. V dropped 8 bases and J dropped 5 bases, with 13 bases sitting between them. Germline values: CDR1 LNHDA, CDR2 SQIVND (reference sequence). The CDR3 DNA reads TGTGCCAGTGGGAAGGGGTTGGATCAGCCCCAGCATTTT. Encoded protein: CASGKGLDQPQHF. Supplemented by reference TRBV19 and TRBJ1-5, the full variable domain reads DGGITQSPKYLFRKEGQNVTLSCEQNLNHDAMYWYRQDPGQGLRLIYYSQIVNDFQKGDIAEGYSVSREKKESFPLTVTSAQKNPTAFYLCASGKGLDQPQHFGDGTRLSIL.

This clone was detected once. The chain combines TRBV5-6 with TRBJ2-2; weak D call: TRBD1 (5 bases). The CDR3 has 15 residues. V lost 4 bases and J lost 1, with 11 bases in between. CDR1 SGHDT and CDR2 YYEEEE come from the germline V gene. As DNA, the CDR3 is TGTGCCAGCAGCCTGGACACCCGGAACACCGGGGAGCTGTTTTTT. Its protein is CASSLDTRNTGELFF.

The chain employs TRBV5-8 and TRBJ1-3; 10 nucleotides align to TRBD1. CDR1 and CDR2 from the germline V gene are SGHTS and YDEGEE. The ends lost 5 bases at V and 3 bases at J; junction bases unmatched: 5. The CDR3 runs to 15 residues. The CDR3: CASSYDRGLGNTIYF. The CDR3 nucleotides are TGTGCCAGCAGTTACGACAGGGGGCTTGGAAACACCATATATTTT.

The rearrangement joins TRBV27 to TRBJ1-2; 7 bases map to TRBD1. Germline trimming cut 5 bases from V and 0 bases from J; bases unmatched to any gene: 12. The CDR3 is 17 residues long. Per the germline V gene, CDR1 is MNHEY and CDR2 is SMNVEV (reference sequence). CDR3 nucleotides: TGTGCCAGCAGTGGCTACAGGGGACCAAGAGCTAACTATGGCTACACCTTC. Translation gives CASSGYRGPRANYGYTF.